These 16 T cell receptor beta chains were sequenced from one sample in a study of CXCR3-negative and CXCR3-positive naive CD8 T cells (dated by TCRdb to the late 2010s). Sequencer: NextSeq 550. The Human TCR Profiling Kit (MiLaboratory) was used to make UMI-labeled 5' RACE TRB cDNA libraries. TCRdb reprocessed the reads; each CDR3 protein sequence makes one entry, and DNA is unavailable. The sample's table covers 50,000 to 65,000 distinct CDR3 sequences. Of the sample, approximately 4.5% falls within the top ten clones. The specimen was naive CXCR3- CD8+ T cells from blood. This specimen's cell subset or site label, per the study, means: CD45RO-CCR7+CD27+CD95- naive CD8+ T cells lacking CXCR3 (TNR3-). The receptors come from a human donor in good health. Some clones in this sample may be carry-over from other donors' samples.

This chain uses TRBV27 with TRBJ1-4; TCRdb designates TRBD1, a call that cannot be tested without DNA. The length of the CDR3 is 14 residues. Germline V lookup: CDR1 MNHEY, CDR2 SMNVEV (reference sequence). This CDR3 reads CASSPDWWDEKLFF.

This chain links TRBV6-2 or TRBV6-3 with TRBJ2-1; TCRdb lists TRBD1, though no DNA is available to test this call. CDR1 and CDR2 (germline): MNHEY, SVGEGT. The CDR3 totals 14 residues. CDR3 sequence reads: CASSDGDRHNEQFF.

The rearrangement uses TRBV11-3 and TRBJ2-7; TCRdb reports TRBD1, a call that lacks DNA to check it against. The CDR3 totals 14 residues. CDR1 and CDR2 from the germline V gene are SGHNT and YENEEA. CDR3 protein: CASSARTGNQEQYF.

The V call is TRBV13, the J call TRBJ2-7; TCRdb proposes TRBD1, but this gene call is untestable without DNA. Germline V gene data show CDR1 as PRHDT and CDR2 as FYEKMQ (reference sequence). The CDR3 sequence is 15 residues long. CDR3 in amino acids: CASSFSGQGAGEQYF.

The rearrangement joins TRBV7-3 to TRBJ2-7; without DNA, the TCRdb call of TRBD1 cannot be checked. The CDR3 spans 15 residues. The germline gives CDR1 SGHTA, CDR2 FQGTGA. CDR3: CASSLTRRGRYEQYF.

The rearrangement uses TRBV28 and TRBJ2-2; there is no DNA to check the TCRdb D call of TRBD1. The germline V gene encodes CDR1 MDHEN and CDR2 SYDVKM. This CDR3 is built from 14 residues. CDR3 region: CASSPDRVSGELFF.

The chain has TRBV14 and TRBJ1-1; TCRdb names TRBD1, which stays unverified in the absence of DNA. The CDR3 has 15 residues. Germline CDR1 is SGHDN and CDR2 is FVKESK. CDR3 sequence reads: CASSQGGHLNTEAFF.

V and J are TRBV7-9 and TRBJ1-5. Looked up from germline, CDR1 is SEHNR and CDR2 is FQNEAQ (reference sequence). The CDR3 is 13 amino acids. The CDR3 is CASSLSGNQPQHF.

The genes are TRBV7-9 and TRBJ2-5. Germline V gene lookup returns CDR1 SEHNR and CDR2 FQNEAQ (reference sequence). This CDR3 has 14 amino acids. The CDR3 here is CASSFLFLAETQYF.

The V gene is TRBV4-3, the J gene TRBJ2-1; TCRdb gives TRBD2 as the D gene, but with no DNA this cannot be confirmed. This CDR3 is built from 15 residues. CDR1 is LGHNA and CDR2 is YSLEER in the germline V gene. CDR3 region: CASSPGGGLENEQFF.

The V gene is TRBV7-8, the J gene TRBJ2-1. Germline V lookup: CDR1 SGHVS, CDR2 FQNEAQ. The CDR3 runs 12 residues. The CDR3 reads CASSLAINEQFF.

The chain has TRBV13 and TRBJ2-3. This CDR3 region has 12 residues. Germline CDR1 reads PRHDT; CDR2 reads FYEKMQ (reference sequence). CDR3 protein: CASSPITDTQYF. The full variable domain, in which reference TRBV13 and TRBJ2-3 provide the parts outside the CDR3, is AAGVIQSPRHLIKEKRETATLKCYPIPRHDTVYWYQQGPGQDPQFLISFYEKMQSDKGSIPDRFSAQQFSDYHSELNMSSLELGDSALYFCASSPITDTQYFGPGTRLTVL.

V usage is TRBV4-3 and J usage is TRBJ2-2; TCRdb's assignment of TRBD1 cannot be checked, as there is no DNA. The CDR3 spans 20 residues. Germline assignment: CDR1 LGHNA and CDR2 YSLEER. CDR3: CASSHLLLGTGESNTGELFF.

The V gene is TRBV15, the J gene TRBJ2-2; TCRdb's D gene call, TRBD1, goes unchecked for lack of DNA. Germline V gives CDR1 LNHNV, CDR2 YYDKDF (reference sequence). The CDR3 contains 16 residues. CDR3 sequence: CATSREWVSGPGELFF.

The V gene is TRBV6-2 or TRBV6-3, the J gene TRBJ1-1; TCRdb's assignment of TRBD1 cannot be checked, as there is no DNA. Per the germline V gene, CDR1 is MNHEY and CDR2 is SVGEGT. The CDR3 consists of 14 residues. CDR3 protein: CASSYGGLNTEAFF.

This rearrangement joins TRBV7-9 to TRBJ2-1; TCRdb indicates TRBD1, and absent DNA this call remains unverified. Germline-derived CDR1 and CDR2 are SEHNR and FQNEAQ (reference sequence). The CDR3 length is 16 residues. This CDR3 is CASSLPGPQRSHVQFF.